These 25 T cell receptor beta chains originate from one sample sequenced in a study of PD-1 blockade in classical Hodgkin lymphoma. The table came from immunoSEQ multiplex PCR; TCRdb's copy has only in-frame clones and leaves some out. The sample gives about 24,000 clones, about four fifths of which show up once; around a fifth is in the top ten. Noted time point: cycle 4 day 1 (C4D1), after less than 7 weeks of nivolumab. In every patient, relapse followed autologous stem cell transplantation, while exposure to brentuximab vedotin differed. Sequences were derived from peripheral blood mononuclear cells (PBMCs), sampled before the fourth cycle of nivolumab. The source is a human donor with classical Hodgkin lymphoma.

The V and J genes are TRBV6-7 and TRBJ2-5; D call uncertain. TRBV6-7 is designated an ORF whose function remains uncertain. Trimming stripped 5 bases from V and 1 base from J, with 17 bases between. The CDR3 length is 16 residues. The CDR3 nucleotides are TGTGCCAGCAGTACGGACCGGAAGGGATTCCAAGAGACCCAGTACTTC. It yields the protein CASSTDRKGFQETQYF.

The chain employs TRBV4-2 and TRBJ2-1; 9 bases agree with TRBD1. Trimming took 0 bases from V and 4 from J; bases not matched to a gene: 7. CDR1 is LGHNA and CDR2 is YNFKEQ in the germline V gene. This CDR3 has 17 residues. This CDR3 reads CASSQEAAGQGYNEQFF. The CDR3 bases are TGTGCCAGCAGCCAAGAAGCCGCGGGACAGGGATACAATGAGCAGTTCTTC.

The CDR3 nucleotides read TGTGCCAGCAGCTTGGGACTAGCGGGAGGACGGGGCGCAGATACGCAGTATTTT. Amino acid sequence: CASSLGLAGGRGADTQYF. The chain recombines TRBV5-4 with TRBJ2-3; 13 bases are shared with TRBD2. Trimming at V came to 0 bases and at J to 4 bases, leaving 8 bases not matched to a gene. CDR3 size: 18 residues. The germline V gene encodes CDR1 SGHNT and CDR2 YYREEE (reference sequence).

The chain carries TRBV30 and TRBJ2-1; 13 nucleotides align to TRBD2. J lost 7 bases, V lost 6 bases, and 9 bases had no gene match. Per germline, CDR1 GTSNPN and CDR2 SVGIG (reference sequence). The CDR3 sequence is 15 residues long. The CDR3 DNA reads as TGTGCCTGCCCCCGACTAGCGGGAGGACCTAATGAGCAGTTCTTC. Protein: CACPRLAGGPNEQFF. Full variable domain (missing parts from reference TRBV30 and TRBJ2-1): SQTIHQWPATLVQPVGSPLSLECTVEGTSNPNLYWYRQAAGRGLQLLFYSVGIGQISSEVPQNLSASRPQDRQFILSSKKLLLSDSGFYLCACPRLAGGPNEQFFGPGTRLTVL.

This chain joins TRBV4-2 and TRBJ1-1; possibly TRBD1 for D (5 bases). The germline V and J ends were trimmed by 0 bases and 6 bases, with 14 bases remaining between them. Germline loops: CDR1 LGHNA, CDR2 YNFKEQ. The CDR3 runs to 15 residues. CDR3 protein: CASSQEVGDGSEAFF. CDR3 DNA sequence: TGTGCCAGCAGCCAAGAAGTAGGGGACGGATCTGAAGCTTTCTTT.

V usage is TRBV29-1 and J usage is TRBJ2-3; 8 nucleotides agree with TRBD2. The germline V gene encodes CDR1 SQVTM and CDR2 ANQGSEA. The CDR3 runs 14 residues. With 4 bases clipped from V and 2 bases from J, the junction kept 5 bases outside the gene matches. The CDR3 loop reads CSVGAGVSTDTQYF. In nucleotides, the CDR3 is TGCAGCGTTGGAGCGGGAGTTTCCACAGATACGCAGTATTTT.

The V gene is TRBV15, the J gene TRBJ1-6; D is ambiguous. CDR3 length: 12 residues. CDR1 is LNHNV and CDR2 is YYDKDF in the germline V gene (reference sequence). V was pared by 8 bases and J by 7 bases, with 9 bases between. DNA for the CDR3: TGTGCCACCTCCCGCCGGAATTCACCCCTCCACTTT. Amino acids: CATSRRNSPLHF.

This clone has a single count. The genes are TRBV15 and TRBJ2-1; 10 positions match TRBD2. The CDR3 spans 18 residues. Germline assignment: CDR1 LNHNV and CDR2 YYDKDF (reference sequence). The V and J ends lost 6 bases and 8 bases, in that order; junction bases with no gene match: 19. CDR3 residues: CATSITPPASGRGDEQFF. The CDR3 DNA sequence: TGTGCCACCAGTATTACTCCGCCTGCCAGCGGGAGGGGCGATGAGCAGTTCTTC. The variable domain in full, with the rest retrieved from reference TRBV15 and TRBJ2-1, is DAMVIQNPRYQVTQFGKPVTLSCSQTLNHNVMYWYQQKSSQAPKLLFHYYDKDFNNEADTPDNFQSRRPNTSFCFLDIRSPGLGDTAMYLCATSITPPASGRGDEQFFGPGTRLTVL.

CDR3 loop: CASSPFQSSGNTIYF. The CDR3 bases are TGTGCCAGCTCACCTTTCCAGAGCTCTGGAAACACCATATATTTT. The gene calls are TRBV18 and TRBJ1-3; D not certain. The CDR3 consists of 15 residues. V was trimmed by 3 bases and J by 0 bases, leaving 9 bases between them. Germline V gene sequence: CDR1 KGHSH, CDR2 LQKENI.

The rearrangement joins TRBV27 to TRBJ1-1; TRBD1 is a possible D gene (5 bases). With 5 bases removed from V and 1 base from J, the gap between germline ends came to 11 bases. Germline assignment: CDR1 MNHEY and CDR2 SMNVEV (reference sequence). The CDR3 is made up of 14 amino acids. The DNA for the CDR3 is TGTGCCAGCAGTCAGGGCCCGGCGAACACTGAAGCTTTCTTT. Its translation: CASSQGPANTEAFF.

This clone was counted between two and nine times. The DNA of the CDR3 is TGTGCCATCAGTGAGGCAGAGTATGGCTACACCTTC. Its protein product is CAISEAEYGYTF. The chain is built from TRBV10-3 and TRBJ1-2, with D unclear. The germline CDR1 and CDR2 sequences are ENHRY and SYGVKD. V was clipped by 2 bases and J by 5 bases, with 6 bases between them. This CDR3 is 12 amino acids long.

The rearrangement joins TRBV7-2 to TRBJ2-7; no clear D gene. V was clipped by 0 bases and J by 6 bases, with 9 bases between them. The CDR3 runs to 13 residues. Germline-derived CDR1 and CDR2 are SGHTA and FQGNSA. The CDR3 sequence is CASSLAFAIEQYF. CDR3 in DNA: TGTGCCAGCAGCTTAGCGTTCGCGATCGAGCAGTACTTC.

The chain links TRBV15 to TRBJ2-6; D uncertain. The germline gives CDR1 LNHNV, CDR2 YYDKDF (reference sequence). The CDR3 runs 14 residues. Trimming pared 3 bases from V and 2 bases from J, leaving 5 bases between. The CDR3: CATSSPAGANVLTF. CDR3 DNA: TGTGCCACCAGCAGTCCGGCTGGGGCCAACGTCCTGACTTTC.

The count of this clone is one. The CDR3 bases are TGTGCCAGCAGCTTAGGGGACTCCTCCTACAATGAGCAGTTCTTC. Its protein is CASSLGDSSYNEQFF. The rearrangement joins TRBV7-2 to TRBJ2-1, with D tentatively TRBD2 (6 bases). The CDR3 totals 15 residues. V lost 1 base and J lost 0, with 7 bases in between. Germline values: CDR1 SGHTA, CDR2 FQGNSA.

This sequence joins TRBV2 and TRBJ1-1, with D possibly matching TRBD1 (6 bases). V was shortened by 5 bases and J by 0 bases, with 10 bases between the two germline ends. Germline CDR1 and CDR2: SNHLY and FYNNEI. The CDR3 length is 14 residues. CDR3 protein: CASSQGLMNTEAFF. CDR3 DNA sequence: TGTGCCAGCAGTCAGGGGTTAATGAACACTGAAGCTTTCTTT.

DNA of the CDR3: TGTGCCAGCAGTGAAAGGGAGGGGGAAACCTTC. Its protein product is CASSEREGETF. This chain uses TRBV6-1 with TRBJ1-2, with D possibly TRBD1 on 6 matching bases. There are 11 residues in the CDR3. The germline V gene has CDR1 MNHNS and CDR2 SASEGT. The ends were cut back, 2 bases at V and 14 bases at J, with 12 bases in the middle.

Many counts were recorded for this clone. The CDR3 bases are TGTGCCAGTTCGGGTGGGGTGAACACTGAAGCTTTCTTT. Translating gives CASSGGVNTEAFF. V gene TRBV19 combines with J gene TRBJ1-1; no firm D call. The germline V gene encodes CDR1 LNHDA and CDR2 SQIVND (reference sequence). The CDR3 extends over 13 amino acids. The V gene lost 8 bases and the J gene lost 0 bases, with 10 bases spanning the gap.

This sequence joins TRBV11-3 and TRBJ2-7; D could derive from TRBD1 or TRBD2 (5 bases each). Germline-derived CDR1 and CDR2 are SGHNT and YENEEA. Trimming stripped 1 base from V and 6 bases from J, with 10 bases between. The CDR3 is made up of 13 amino acids. CDR3: CASSLVRGVEQYF. DNA for the CDR3: TGTGCCAGCAGCTTAGTGAGAGGGGTCGAGCAGTACTTC.

This chain connects TRBV6-1 to TRBJ2-5; perhaps TRBD1 as D (5 bases). The germline V gene encodes CDR1 MNHNS and CDR2 SASEGT. The CDR3 runs to 16 residues. Trimming pared 2 bases from V and 2 bases from J, leaving 15 bases between. As DNA, the CDR3 is TGTGCCAGCAGTGAATCAGTCAGGGCGAGACAAGAGACCCAGTACTTC. Residues: CASSESVRARQETQYF.

The chain is built from TRBV10-1 and TRBJ1-1; D unresolved. Germline V CDR1 and CDR2: WNHNN, SYGVQD (reference sequence). The CDR3 length is 13 residues. V was trimmed by 4 bases and J by 6 bases, leaving 12 bases between them. CDR3: CASSGLGRSEAFF. DNA of the CDR3: TGCGCCAGCAGTGGCCTCGGACGGTCTGAAGCTTTCTTT.

The V and J genes are TRBV19 and TRBJ2-1; TRBD2 aligns across 14 bases. Per germline, CDR1 LNHDA and CDR2 SQIVND (reference sequence). CDR3 size: 16 residues. Trimming cost V 4 bases and J 8 bases; bases outside gene matches: 7. The CDR3 DNA follows: TGTGCCAGTAGTAGGGGGACTAGCGGGAGCCCCGATGAGCAGTTCTTC. This translates into CASSRGTSGSPDEQFF.

J is TRBJ1-2 and V is TRBV5-6; a weak D match, TRBD1 (5 bases). The CDR3 has 12 residues. Germline V lookup: CDR1 SGHDT, CDR2 YYEEEE. Trimming took off 4 bases at V and 7 bases at J, with 11 bases between the two ends. This chain's CDR3 is CASSPVGGGYTF. CDR3 coding DNA: TGTGCCAGCAGCCCAGTCGGGGGTGGCTACACCTTC.

This clone has just a few counts. J is TRBJ2-3 and V is TRBV30; maybe TRBD2 (5 bases). The CDR3 runs to 15 residues. With 2 bases removed from V and 2 bases from J, the gap between germline ends came to 14 bases. Germline V gene sequence: CDR1 GTSNPN, CDR2 SVGIG (reference sequence). The CDR3 sequence: CAWSRRGDYTDTQYF. In nucleotides, the CDR3 is TGTGCCTGGAGTCGTCGGGGAGACTACACAGATACGCAGTATTTT.

The rearrangement links TRBV28 to TRBJ1-1; no reliable D call. The germline V gene has CDR1 MDHEN and CDR2 SYDVKM. The CDR3 is made up of 13 amino acids. The V gene lost 6 bases and the J gene lost 1 base, with 9 bases spanning the gap. Here the CDR3 reads CASRRAGNTEAFF. CDR3 in DNA: TGTGCCAGCAGGAGGGCCGGGAACACTGAAGCTTTCTTT. The full variable domain, in which reference TRBV28 and TRBJ1-1 provide the parts outside the CDR3, is DVKVTQSSRYLVKRTGEKVFLECVQDMDHENMFWYRQDPGLGLRLIYFSYDVKMKEKGDIPEGYSVSREKKERFSLILESASTNQTSMYLCASRRAGNTEAFFGQGTRLTVV.

V is TRBV19 and J is TRBJ2-2, with TRBD1 matching over 9 bases. The germline V gene has CDR1 LNHDA and CDR2 SQIVND (reference sequence). This CDR3 contains 16 residues. J gave up 7 bases and V 1 base, and 7 bases lay outside the gene matches. The CDR3 DNA sequence: TGTGCCAGTAGTATAGCACAGGGGGCGCCGGGCGGGGAGCTGTTTTTT. Residues: CASSIAQGAPGGELFF.